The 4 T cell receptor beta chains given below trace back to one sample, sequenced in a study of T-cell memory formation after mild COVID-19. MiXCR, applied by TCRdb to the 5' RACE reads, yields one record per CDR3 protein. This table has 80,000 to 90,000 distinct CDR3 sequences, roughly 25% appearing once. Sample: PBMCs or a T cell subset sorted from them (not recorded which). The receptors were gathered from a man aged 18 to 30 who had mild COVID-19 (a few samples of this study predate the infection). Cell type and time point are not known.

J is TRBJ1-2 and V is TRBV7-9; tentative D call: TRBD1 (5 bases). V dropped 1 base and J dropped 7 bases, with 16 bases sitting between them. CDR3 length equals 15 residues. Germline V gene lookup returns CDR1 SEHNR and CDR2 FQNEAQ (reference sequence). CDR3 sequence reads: CASSLVGDPDRGYTF. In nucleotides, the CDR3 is TGTGCCAGCAGCTTAGTGGGGGATCCAGATCGTGGCTACACCTTC.

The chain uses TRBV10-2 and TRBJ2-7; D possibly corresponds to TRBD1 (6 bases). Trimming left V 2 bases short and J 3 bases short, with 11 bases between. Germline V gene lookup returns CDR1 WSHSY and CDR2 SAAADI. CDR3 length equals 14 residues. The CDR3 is CASSETGIGYEQYF. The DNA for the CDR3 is TGCGCCAGCAGTGAGACAGGGATAGGCTACGAGCAGTACTTC.

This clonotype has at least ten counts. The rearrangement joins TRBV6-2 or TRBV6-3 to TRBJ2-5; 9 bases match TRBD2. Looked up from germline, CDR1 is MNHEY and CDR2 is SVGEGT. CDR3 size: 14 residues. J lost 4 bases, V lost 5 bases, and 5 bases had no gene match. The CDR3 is CASSNGLATETQYF. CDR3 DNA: TGTGCCAGCAGTAACGGACTAGCGACAGAGACCCAGTACTTC.

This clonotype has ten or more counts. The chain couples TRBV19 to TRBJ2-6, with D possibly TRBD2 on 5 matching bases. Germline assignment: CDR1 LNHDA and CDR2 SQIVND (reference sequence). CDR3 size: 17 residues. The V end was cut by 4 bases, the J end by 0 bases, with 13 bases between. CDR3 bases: TGTGCCAGTAGTAATTGGGAGCGGAGCTCTGGGGCCAACGTCCTGACTTTC. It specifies CASSNWERSSGANVLTF.